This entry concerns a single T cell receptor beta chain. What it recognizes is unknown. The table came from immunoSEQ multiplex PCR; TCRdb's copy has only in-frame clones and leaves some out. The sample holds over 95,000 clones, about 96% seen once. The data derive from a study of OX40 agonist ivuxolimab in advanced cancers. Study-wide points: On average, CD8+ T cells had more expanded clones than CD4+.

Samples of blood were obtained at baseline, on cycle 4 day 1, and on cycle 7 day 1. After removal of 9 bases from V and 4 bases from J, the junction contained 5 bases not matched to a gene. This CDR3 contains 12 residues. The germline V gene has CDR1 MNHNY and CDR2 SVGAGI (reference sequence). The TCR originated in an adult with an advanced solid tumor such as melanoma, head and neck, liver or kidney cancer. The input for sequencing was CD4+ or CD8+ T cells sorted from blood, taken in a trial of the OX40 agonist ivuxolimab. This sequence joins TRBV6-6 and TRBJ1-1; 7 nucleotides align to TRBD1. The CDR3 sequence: CASTTGSTEAFF. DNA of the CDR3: TGTGCCAGTACGACAGGGAGCACTGAAGCTTTCTTT.